This T cell receptor beta chain was sequenced during a study of cytomegalovirus exposure and HLA in healthy donors. Study summary: The 110 or so validation repertoires were produced on the same platform as the 720 or so repertoires of the first cohort. This was reported in a later analysis. Notes on the study in general: According to the study, some 160 TCR beta chains were cytomegalovirus-associated. For most TCR sequences rarity was the rule, although some public TCRs occurred in many donors.

Assay used: immunoSEQ multiplex PCR; TCRdb lists only in-frame clones, some missing. Of 65,000 to 90,000 clones in the sample, 80% to 90% are singletons; the top ten hold 3% to 4%. Notes on this clone: Its antigen remains unknown.

V was shortened by 6 bases and J by 3 bases, with 24 bases between the two germline ends. Germline values: CDR1 MNHGY, CDR2 SAAAGT. The CDR3 totals 17 residues. Sequenced sample: PBMCs. This TCR derives from a woman younger than 30 in good health and CMV-seropositive. V gene TRBV6-8 combines with J gene TRBJ2-7; D may be TRBD1 (5 bases). CDR3 loop: CASRTRRRSDRHYEQYF. The CDR3 DNA reads as TGTGCCAGCAGAACCCGACGGCGGTCAGACAGACACTACGAGCAGTACTTC.